The T cell receptor beta chain under discussion was sequenced for a study of beta chain features in type 1 diabetes. Trimming removed 8 bases at V and 12 bases at J, with 20 bases between. CDR3 length: 13 amino acids. CDR1 and CDR2 from the germline V gene are SNHLY and FYNNEI. Expressed TCRB transcripts were sequenced because the isolated RNA had all been reverse transcribed beforehand. Generated by immunoSEQ multiplex PCR, the TCRdb table keeps only in-frame clones and is missing some. The table records 240,000 or so clones, roughly 70% of them present only once. This clonotype originated in a man aged 30-40 years in good health. The rearrangement joins TRBV2 to TRBJ2-1; D is uncertain. The source material was naive CD4+ T cells from blood. Written as DNA, the CDR3 is TGTGCCAGCGAGACTCTGGTCCGTAAGGGGCAGTTCTTC. Translating gives CASETLVRKGQFF. Complete variable domain (other parts from reference TRBV2 and TRBJ2-1): EPEVTQTPSHQVTQMGQEVILRCVPISNHLYFYWYRQILGQKVEFLVSFYNNEISEKSEIFDDQFSVERPDGSNFTLKIRSTKLEDSAMYFCASETLVRKGQFFGPGTRLTVL.